The rows below give T cell receptor beta chains drawn from one sample of a study of cytomegalovirus exposure and HLA in healthy donors. The repertoire was sequenced with immunoSEQ multiplex PCR; TCRdb's copy has only in-frame clones and lacks some. The sample lists 100,000 or so clones, roughly four fifths occurring once. Sequencing was done on a sample of PBMCs. All receptors derive from a male donor in good health and CMV-seropositive. CDR3s include the opening cysteine and the closing phenylalanine or tryptophan. D genes are given only for firm matches. For some rows the clone size is stated as once, few or many, or as a class when expanded; others skip it.

V	J	size	length	D	DNA	CDR3
TRBV29-1	TRBJ2-7	-	13	TRBD1	TGCAGCGTTGAGGACAGGGGAAACTACGAGCAGTACTTC	CSVEDRGNYEQYF
TRBV5-1	TRBJ2-2	-	15	-	TGCGCCAGCAGCGCGGACTTTTCCAACACCGGGGAGCTGTTTTTT	CASSADFSNTGELFF
TRBV19	TRBJ1-3	-	12	-	TGTGCCAGTACGGCGGCGAGAAACACCATATATTTT	CASTAARNTIYF
TRBV4-1	TRBJ1-4	-	16	-	TGCGCCAGCAGCCACGCCCCGTACAGGGCCAATGAAAAACTGTTTTTT	CASSHAPYRANEKLFF
TRBV25-1	TRBJ2-5	once	14	-	TGTGCCAGCAATAGAGGCTCCGGCCAAGAGACCCAGTACTTC	CASNRGSGQETQYF
TRBV15	TRBJ1-2	-	13	TRBD1	TGTGCCACCAGCAGAGCAAACAGGGGTGGCTACACCTTC	CATSRANRGGYTF
TRBV6-1	TRBJ1-1	few	12	TRBD1	TGTGCCACCTCGACAGGGCACACTGAAGCTTTCTTT	CATSTGHTEAFF
TRBV19	TRBJ1-4	-	15	-	TGTGCCAGTAGTATAGGACAGTCAACTAATGAAAAACTGTTTTTT	CASSIGQSTNEKLFF
TRBV6-1	TRBJ1-5	-	15	TRBD1	TGTGCCAGCACCGGAATCGGGACAGACAATCAGCCCCAGCATTTT	CASTGIGTDNQPQHF
TRBV4-1	TRBJ2-1	-	16	-	TGCGCCAGCAGCCAGCCGGGTGTTAACAGGTACAATGAGCAGTTCTTC	CASSQPGVNRYNEQFF
TRBV7-9	TRBJ1-4	-	15	-	TGTGCCAGCAGCCCGCGGGGGAGGCACGCTGAAAAACTGTTTTTT	CASSPRGRHAEKLFF
TRBV5-1	TRBJ1-3	-	15	-	TGCGCCAGCAGCTTTGGCGGTTACTCTGGAAACACCATATATTTT	CASSFGGYSGNTIYF
TRBV7-9	TRBJ1-2	-	14	-	TGTGCCAGCAGCTTAGACCGGCAGGGAAGAGGCTACACCTTC	CASSLDRQGRGYTF
TRBV6-1	TRBJ2-5	-	14	TRBD2	TGTGCCAGCAGTGAAGCCGGGGGGCAAGAGACCCAGTACTTC	CASSEAGGQETQYF
TRBV5-1	TRBJ1-1	-	14	TRBD1	TGCGCCAGCAGCGCCGGGACAGGGACCGATGAGGCTTTCTTT	CASSAGTGTDEAFF
TRBV19	TRBJ2-1	-	11	-	TGTGCCAGTACTGGGGCCAATGAGCAGTTCTTC	CASTGANEQFF
TRBV4-3	TRBJ1-1	-	16	TRBD1	TGCGCCAGCAGCCCAACGGACAGGGGGATTTTGACTGAAGCTTTCTTT	CASSPTDRGILTEAFF
TRBV4-3	TRBJ2-1	-	17	TRBD1	TGCGCCAGCAGCCAAGACGCCGGGACAGGGGTCTACAATGAGCAGTTCTTC	CASSQDAGTGVYNEQFF
TRBV18	TRBJ1-2	-	14	TRBD1	TGTGCCAGCTCACCAACAGGGGAAAACTATGGCTACACCTTC	CASSPTGENYGYTF
TRBV6-4	TRBJ2-7	-	15	TRBD2	TGTGCCAGCAGTGATCCGGGGGGGCGTTCCTACGAGCAGTACTTC	CASSDPGGRSYEQYF
TRBV5-4	TRBJ1-2	few	13	-	TGTGCCAGCAGCCCAAAAACTGAAGATGGCTACACCTTC	CASSPKTEDGYTF
TRBV5-6	TRBJ1-1	few	14	TRBD1	TGTGCCAGCAGCTTCAACAGGGGACTCACTGAAGCTTTCTTT	CASSFNRGLTEAFF
TRBV27	TRBJ2-1	-	13	-	TGTGCCAGCAGTTTATCCTCCGGCAATGAGCAGTTCTTC	CASSLSSGNEQFF
TRBV5-1	TRBJ2-6	once	14	TRBD2	TGCGCCAGCACGACTAGCGTTGGGGCCAACGCCCTGACTTTC	CASTTSVGANALTF
TRBV5-1	TRBJ1-4	-	14	-	TGCGCCAGCAGCTTGGCCAGGGTAAATGAAAAACTGTTTTTT	CASSLARVNEKLFF
TRBV6-1	TRBJ1-4	few	12	TRBD1	TGTGCCAGCAGCTGGACAGGGGGAAAACTGTTTTTT	CASSWTGGKLFF
TRBV14	TRBJ2-1	-	11	-	TGTGCCAGCAGCCTTGGCGGGGAGCAGTTCTTC	CASSLGGEQFF
TRBV28	TRBJ2-2	-	16	-	TGTGCCAGCAGTCCGGTGTTGGAAGGATCGGGCGGGGAGCTGTTTTTT	CASSPVLEGSGGELFF
TRBV7-2	TRBJ2-5	-	13	-	TGTGCCAGCACGGGCCGGGGTGGTTTAACCCAGTACTTC	CASTGRGGLTQYF
TRBV11-2	TRBJ2-2	few	15	TRBD2	TGTGCCAGCTCACAGGGCGGGGGGGCCGCCGGGGAGCTGTTTTTT	CASSQGGGAAGELFF
TRBV7-6	TRBJ2-6	-	17	-	TGTGCCAGCAGCTTGGAGACAGGTTTCACTGGGGCCAACGTCCTGACTTTC	CASSLETGFTGANVLTF
TRBV5-4	TRBJ2-1	-	13	TRBD1	TGTGCCAGCAGACGGGACAGCTACAATGAGCAGTTCTTC	CASRRDSYNEQFF
TRBV25-1	TRBJ1-4	-	16	-	TGTGCCAGCAGTGAATTGGGTTGGAAAATCGGCCCAGGTCTGTTTTTT	CASSELGWKIGPGLFF
TRBV7-8	TRBJ1-2	few	12	-	TGTGCCAGCAGCCAGGGAAACTATGGCTACACCTTC	CASSQGNYGYTF
TRBV10-3	TRBJ1-1	once	15	TRBD1	TGTGCCATCAGCGATAGACAGGGGAGAATCACTGAAGCTTTCTTT	CAISDRQGRITEAFF
TRBV7-9	TRBJ1-5	-	15	TRBD1	TGTGCCAGCAGCCGCGGGACAGGGGGAAATCAGCCCCAGCATTTT	CASSRGTGGNQPQHF
TRBV5-5	TRBJ1-1	-	13	-	TGTGCCAGCAGCGCCCTGACCGGGGAGGTAGCTTTCTTT	CASSALTGEVAFF
TRBV7-8	TRBJ2-7	-	14	TRBD1	TGTGCCAGCAGCTCTGGGACAGGCGGTGACGAGCAGTACTTC	CASSSGTGGDEQYF